This T cell receptor (beta chain) comes out of a study of a mutant IDH1 vaccine in newly diagnosed glioma. Whole-study context: Most patients had radiochemotherapy with temozolomide before enrollment; others had one alone. V12 occurred at week 35 and V13 at week 47.

The sample's time point: week 47, end of study. In every dose of vaccine, 300 ug of mutant IDH1 20-mer peptide was given alongside topical imiquimod. Data came from immunoSEQ multiplex PCR; TCRdb stores just in-frame clones and leaves some out. In the table there are about 46,000 clones, less than 85% of which are singletons. Germline V gives CDR1 SQVTM, CDR2 ANQGSEA. V gave up 4 bases and J gave up 7 bases; unmatched junction bases: 6. CDR3 length: 12 amino acids. This clone showed up just a few times. The antigen remains unidentified. Material: PBMCs, obtained from a glioma patient whose treatment included an IDH1 peptide vaccine. The chain carries TRBV29-1 and TRBJ1-1, with 7 positions matching TRBD1. The clonotype comes from a woman younger than 45 with glioma. Some clones in this sample may be carry-over from other donors' samples. The CDR3 bases are TGCAGCGTTGTCCAGGGGGGGAATGAAGCTTTCTTT. It codes for CSVVQGGNEAFF. The full variable domain, completed using reference TRBV29-1 and TRBJ1-1, is SAVISQKPSRDICQRGTSLTIQCQVDSQVTMMFWYRQQPGQSLTLIATANQGSEATYESGFVIDKFPISRPNLTFSTLTVSNMSPEDSSIYLCSVVQGGNEAFFGQGTRLTVV.